This T cell receptor beta chain was sequenced during a study of shared clonotypes between healthy human individuals. Per germline, CDR1 MDHEN and CDR2 SYDVKM. The CDR3 is 15 residues long. Trimming removed 3 bases from V and 0 bases from J, with 8 bases in between. Sorted-subset replicate PCRs used about 0.2 ug of genomic DNA. This amount corresponded to 30,000 to 35,000 T cell genomes. Repertoires were generated with immunoSEQ multiplex PCR, while TCRdb's copy carries only in-frame clones and drops some. The table lists over 2 million clones, 92% of them singletons, with around 0.38% in the top ten.

Sequenced sample: naive CD4+ T cells from PBMCs. Subset in this sample: CD45RA+ positively selected. The clonotype was recovered from a man aged 18 to 29 in good health. Some clones in this sample may be carry-over from other donors' samples. The chain joins TRBV28 to TRBJ2-2; D unresolved. The CDR3 sequence is CASSFGFANTGELFF. The CDR3 bases are TGTGCCAGCAGTTTTGGTTTCGCGAACACCGGGGAGCTGTTTTTT.